These 25 T cell receptor beta chains originate from one sample sequenced in a study of monozygotic twins with inflammatory bowel disease. TCRdb re-called the 5' RACE reads; every CDR3 protein appears as one record, without DNA. The sample table includes about 300,000 distinct CDR3 sequences. Sequencing was done on a sample of blood. These receptor sequences come from a human donor with ulcerative colitis or Crohn's disease, or a healthy co-twin of an affected twin (not recorded which).

The rearrangement uses TRBV20-1 and TRBJ2-3; TCRdb's assignment of TRBD1 cannot be checked, as there is no DNA. The CDR3 covers 19 residues. CDR1 and CDR2 from the germline V gene are DFQATT and SNEGSKA (reference sequence). CDR3 region: CSARREITGVVGGTDTQYF.

V usage is TRBV5-1 and J usage is TRBJ2-3; there is no DNA to check the TCRdb D call of TRBD2. The CDR3 totals 17 residues. CDR1 is SGHRS and CDR2 is YFSETQ in the germline V gene. CDR3 sequence: CASSLKPGLAGADTQYF. Complete variable domain (other parts from reference TRBV5-1 and TRBJ2-3): KAGVTQTPRYLIKTRGQQVTLSCSPISGHRSVSWYQQTPGQGLQFLFEYFSETQRNKGNFPGRFSGRQFSNSRSEMNVSTLELGDSALYLCASSLKPGLAGADTQYFGPGTRLTVL.

The chain recombines TRBV20-1 with TRBJ1-1; the D gene TCRdb calls, TRBD1, cannot be checked with no DNA. This CDR3 region has 15 residues. Per germline, CDR1 DFQATT and CDR2 SNEGSKA (reference sequence). CDR3 sequence: CSASRDRFMNTEAFF.

The chain joins TRBV3-1 to TRBJ2-2; TCRdb proposes TRBD2, but this gene call is untestable without DNA. Looked up from germline, CDR1 is LGHDT and CDR2 is YNNKEL (reference sequence). The CDR3 is 17 residues long. CDR3 protein: CASSQDRGASGTGELFF. Full variable domain (missing parts from reference TRBV3-1 and TRBJ2-2): DTAVSQTPKYLVTQMGNDKSIKCEQNLGHDTMYWYKQDSKKFLKIMFSYNNKELIINETVPNRFSPKSPDKAHLNLHINSLELGDSAVYFCASSQDRGASGTGELFFGEGSRLTVL.

CDR3 amino acids: CASSQDRVGGAGDTQYF. The V call is TRBV4-3, the J call TRBJ2-3; without DNA, the TCRdb call of TRBD2 cannot be checked. Germline CDR1 reads LGHNA; CDR2 reads YSLEER. The CDR3 length is 17 residues.

The CDR3 reads CSAGLAGGLTDTQYF. The chain couples TRBV20-1 to TRBJ2-3; without DNA, the TCRdb call of TRBD2 cannot be checked. Per germline, CDR1 DFQATT and CDR2 SNEGSKA (reference sequence). CDR3 length equals 15 residues.

V is TRBV20-1 and J is TRBJ2-1. The germline V gene has CDR1 DFQATT and CDR2 SNEGSKA (reference sequence). The CDR3 covers 13 residues. CDR3 protein: CSAKYPSGREQFF.

The chain joins TRBV15 to TRBJ2-1; TCRdb picks TRBD2, but there is no DNA to check that call. This CDR3 region has 16 residues. CDR1 LNHNV and CDR2 YYDKDF come from the germline V gene (reference sequence). The CDR3 spells CATSRTPSGRINEQFF. Full variable domain (rest looked up from reference TRBV15 and TRBJ2-1): DAMVIQNPRYQVTQFGKPVTLSCSQTLNHNVMYWYQQKSSQAPKLLFHYYDKDFNNEADTPDNFQSRRPNTSFCFLDIRSPGLGDTAMYLCATSRTPSGRINEQFFGPGTRLTVL.

The rearrangement links TRBV6-5 to TRBJ2-6; TCRdb reports TRBD1, a call that lacks DNA to check it against. The CDR3 is made up of 16 amino acids. Germline CDR1 is MNHEY and CDR2 is SVGAGI. The CDR3 region is CASSYRGPSGANVLTF.

The chain links TRBV20-1 to TRBJ2-5; absent DNA, TCRdb's TRBD1 call cannot be checked. The CDR3 runs 14 residues. Looked up from germline, CDR1 is DFQATT and CDR2 is SNEGSKA (reference sequence). CDR3 residues: CSASSQGEQETQYF.

The chain joins TRBV2 to TRBJ2-3; TCRdb calls TRBD2, which cannot be checked without DNA. Germline loops: CDR1 SNHLY, CDR2 FYNNEI. This CDR3 comprises 17 residues. CDR3: CASSERSSGTYTDTQYF. The whole variable domain, filled in from reference TRBV2 and TRBJ2-3, reads EPEVTQTPSHQVTQMGQEVILRCVPISNHLYFYWYRQILGQKVEFLVSFYNNEISEKSEIFDDQFSVERPDGSNFTLKIRSTKLEDSAMYFCASSERSSGTYTDTQYFGPGTRLTVL.

This sequence joins TRBV7-2 and TRBJ2-3; the TRBD1 assignment by TCRdb is unverifiable without DNA. CDR3 size: 13 residues. From germline, CDR1 is SGHTA and CDR2 FQGNSA. CDR3 sequence reads: CASSWGTTDTQYF.

V is TRBV5-5 and J is TRBJ2-2. CDR3 length equals 14 residues. Per the germline V gene, CDR1 is SGHKS and CDR2 is YYEKEE (reference sequence). The chain's CDR3 is CASSFHPDTGELFF.

The rearrangement joins TRBV5-5 to TRBJ2-6; without DNA, the TCRdb call of TRBD1 cannot be checked. The germline V gene encodes CDR1 SGHKS and CDR2 YYEKEE (reference sequence). The CDR3 extends over 17 amino acids. This CDR3 reads CASSSQEIGGPANVLTF.

The chain employs TRBV28 and TRBJ1-5; the TCRdb D gene call, TRBD1, has no DNA to confirm it. The CDR3 is 16 amino acids. Germline V CDR1 and CDR2: MDHEN, SYDVKM. This CDR3 is CASRHRGTYSNQPQHF.

The chain recombines TRBV18 with TRBJ2-1. Germline V gives CDR1 KGHSH, CDR2 LQKENI. CDR3 length: 13 residues. This CDR3 reads CASSPEDGLTDPF.

The chain combines TRBV3-1 with TRBJ1-6. This CDR3 has 14 amino acids. Germline-derived CDR1 and CDR2 are LGHDT and YNNKEL (reference sequence). The chain's CDR3 is CASSQRTVNSPLHF.

The chain recombines TRBV18 with TRBJ2-1. Germline CDR1 KGHSH, CDR2 LQKENI. There are 15 residues in the CDR3. Here the CDR3 reads CASSLQGALTNEQFF.

The chain joins TRBV6-1 to TRBJ1-2; without DNA, the TCRdb call of TRBD1 cannot be checked. This CDR3 contains 14 residues. Germline lookup yields CDR1 MNHNS and CDR2 SASEGT. This CDR3 is CASRSGTGYYGYTF.

The chain is built from TRBV5-6 and TRBJ2-2; TCRdb selects TRBD1, and the lack of DNA leaves this call unchecked. The CDR3 extends over 17 amino acids. Germline CDR1 is SGHDT and CDR2 is YYEEEE. The CDR3 loop reads CASSGTPGQGLTGELFF. The full variable domain, its missing parts supplied by reference TRBV5-6 and TRBJ2-2, is DAGVTQSPTHLIKTRGQQVTLRCSPKSGHDTVSWYQQALGQGPQFIFQYYEEEERQRGNFPDRFSGHQFPNYSSELNVNALLLGDSALYLCASSGTPGQGLTGELFFGEGSRLTVL.

The chain couples TRBV18 to TRBJ2-3; TCRdb selects TRBD2, and the lack of DNA leaves this call unchecked. Germline V gene lookup returns CDR1 KGHSH and CDR2 LQKENI. The CDR3 sequence is 17 residues long. This CDR3 reads CASSSGLAGTLEDTQYF.

The chain employs TRBV28 and TRBJ2-1; checking the TCRdb D call of TRBD1 is not possible without DNA. The germline V gene has CDR1 MDHEN and CDR2 SYDVKM. This CDR3 has 16 amino acids. This CDR3 is CASSQLAGVTFNEQFF.

The genes are TRBV4-3 and TRBJ2-1; the D call from TCRdb, TRBD2, cannot be confirmed without DNA. The CDR3 consists of 15 residues. The germline CDR1 and CDR2 sequences are LGHNA and YSLEER. Here the CDR3 reads CASSQDGGRYNEQFF.

CDR3 residues: CASSRLGGTTNTDTQYF. V and J are TRBV9 and TRBJ2-3. The CDR3 has 17 amino acids. The germline gives CDR1 SGDLS, CDR2 YYNGEE.

This CDR3 is CASSARSGDNEQFF. The V and J genes are TRBV5-1 and TRBJ2-1; with no DNA, the TCRdb D assignment of TRBD1 cannot be verified. This CDR3 has 14 amino acids. Germline assignment: CDR1 SGHRS and CDR2 YFSETQ. Supplemented by reference TRBV5-1 and TRBJ2-1, the full variable domain reads KAGVTQTPRYLIKTRGQQVTLSCSPISGHRSVSWYQQTPGQGLQFLFEYFSETQRNKGNFPGRFSGRQFSNSRSEMNVSTLELGDSALYLCASSARSGDNEQFFGPGTRLTVL.